The rows below give T cell receptor beta chains drawn from one sample of a study of blood T cell repertoires in COVID-19. Measured with immunoSEQ multiplex PCR; TCRdb has only the in-frame clones, and not every one. The profile shows about 260,000 clones, 65% to 90% of them singletons. Material for sequencing was peripheral blood. The source is a man aged 25 to 40 with active or convalescent COVID-19. Both conserved end residues are part of each CDR3. The order of the fields is D gene, V gene, J gene, clone size, CDR3 DNA, CDR3 protein. D genes are given only for firm matches. Rows may omit the clone size; those that give it use once, few, many or a size class.

>NA|TRBV30|TRBJ2-7|NA
TGTGCCTGGAGTAATAACTACTACGAGCAGTACTTC
CAWSNNYYEQYF
>TRBD1|TRBV5-6|TRBJ2-7|NA
TGTGCCAGCAGCTCGACCCGGGACAGCTCCTACGAGCAGTACTTC
CASSSTRDSSYEQYF
>TRBD1|TRBV11-2|TRBJ1-2|NA
TGTGCCAGCAGCTTAGTTGGAAGGGGGCCTTCTTTCAATGGCTACACCTTC
CASSLVGRGPSFNGYTF
>TRBD1|TRBV7-2|TRBJ1-1|NA
TGTGCCATACAGGGGGGCGCCAGCGTCTTATCGTCCGGGGCTTTCTTT
CAIQGGASVLSSGAFF
>TRBD2|TRBV24-1|TRBJ2-1|NA
TGTGCCACCAGTGATTCCGGACGCGGGAGCTCCTACAATGAGCAGTTCTTC
CATSDSGRGSSYNEQFF
>TRBD1|TRBV18|TRBJ1-4|NA
TGTGCCAGCTCACCTCAGGGACAGATTAATGAAAAACTGTTTTTT
CASSPQGQINEKLFF
>NA|TRBV2|TRBJ2-1|NA
TGTGCCAGCAGTGTACGGGGTGGGGACAATGAGCAGTTCTTC
CASSVRGGDNEQFF
>TRBD1|TRBV3-1/TRBV3-2|TRBJ1-6|NA
TGTGCCAGCAGCCCCCGGGACAGTAAAGCTCCCCTCCACTTT
CASSPRDSKAPLHF
>NA|TRBV29-1|TRBJ1-1|NA
TGCAGCGTTGAACAAGGGGACACTGAAGCTTTCTTT
CSVEQGDTEAFF
>TRBD2|TRBV7-8|TRBJ2-7|NA
TGTGCCAGCAGCTTAGTTTCCGGGACTAGCAGCTCCTACGAGCAGTACTTC
CASSLVSGTSSSYEQYF
>NA|TRBV28|TRBJ1-6|NA
TGTGCCAGCAATCGTCGCGGGGGTATAGGTTCACCCCTCCACTTT
CASNRRGGIGSPLHF
>TRBD1|TRBV30|TRBJ2-7|NA
TGTGCCTGGAGTACGACAGGGTTCAAAGACAACTACGAGCAGTACTTC
CAWSTTGFKDNYEQYF
>TRBD1|TRBV5-1|TRBJ1-1|NA
TGCGCCAGCAGCTTAATTCCTCAGGGGGCTATGACTGAAGCTTTCTTT
CASSLIPQGAMTEAFF
>TRBD1|TRBV30|TRBJ1-5|NA
TGTGCCTGGGAGGACAGGGGAAGCAATCAGCCCCAGCATTTT
CAWEDRGSNQPQHF
>NA|TRBV3-1/TRBV3-2|TRBJ2-1|NA
TGTGCCAGCAGCAGGCGGGACGGCCATTCCTACAATGAGCAGTTCTTC
CASSRRDGHSYNEQFF
>NA|TRBV29-1|TRBJ2-5|NA
TGCAGCGCAGCAGCGTCGGGGGTACAAGAGACCCAGTACTTC
CSAAASGVQETQYF
>TRBD1|TRBV2|TRBJ2-1|NA
TGTGCCAGCAGTGAAGCTAGGGGACAGGGAGGTTTTGAGCAGTTCTTC
CASSEARGQGGFEQFF
>TRBD1|TRBV7-2|TRBJ1-5|few
TGTGCCAGCAGCGTAGACAGGGGCCCCCAGCATTTT
CASSVDRGPQHF
>NA|TRBV5-5|TRBJ1-3|NA
TGTGCCAGCAGCTACTCATTTAAAGAGTCAGGGTCCTCTGGAAACACCATATATTTT
CASSYSFKESGSSGNTIYF
>TRBD1|TRBV29-1|TRBJ2-6|NA
TGCAGCGTTGAAGTCTGGGACAGGTACAGCTCTGGGGCCAACGTCCTGACTTTC
CSVEVWDRYSSGANVLTF
>TRBD1|TRBV3-1/TRBV3-2|TRBJ1-5|NA
TGTGCCAGCAGCTCCGACAGGGGGAACAATCAGCCCCAGCATTTT
CASSSDRGNNQPQHF
>NA|TRBV4-1|TRBJ2-7|NA
TGCGCCAGCAGCCGTCTGGTAGGGGGGGCAACCTACGAGCAGTACTTC
CASSRLVGGATYEQYF
>NA|TRBV3-1/TRBV3-2|TRBJ1-4|NA
TGTGCCAGCAGCCCACCCCCCAGCGAGGCTAATGAAAAACTGTTTTTT
CASSPPPSEANEKLFF
>NA|TRBV6-2/TRBV6-3|TRBJ1-2|NA
TGTGCCAGCAGTTACGAGGTCGGGTATGGCTACACCTTC
CASSYEVGYGYTF
>TRBD2|TRBV6-5|TRBJ2-7|NA
TGTGCCAGCAGTCCGGGGGGGCAGTTTTACGCCGAGCAGTACTTC
CASSPGGQFYAEQYF
>NA|TRBV12-3/TRBV12-4|TRBJ1-4|NA
TGTGCCAGCAGTTTTCAGGGCGGAGAAAAACTGTTTTTT
CASSFQGGEKLFF
>NA|TRBV5-1|TRBJ2-1|NA
TGCGCCAGCAGCTTCGACAGGTCTAGCTCCTACAATGAGCAGTTCTTC
CASSFDRSSSYNEQFF
>NA|TRBV3-1/TRBV3-2|TRBJ1-4|NA
TGTGCCAGCAGCCAAGATTCAGCGGGGGTCGGCGAAAAACTGTTTTTT
CASSQDSAGVGEKLFF
>TRBD2|TRBV5-8|TRBJ2-5|NA
TGTGCCAGCAGCGCGAGACTAGCGGGCGACCAAGAGACCCAGTACTTC
CASSARLAGDQETQYF
>NA|TRBV4-1|TRBJ2-5|NA
TGCGCCAGCAGCCAAGGGCTTCAAGAGACCCAGTACTTC
CASSQGLQETQYF
>TRBD1|TRBV5-1|TRBJ1-4|NA
TGCGCCAGCAGCACCCGGGACAGTGGACGGGAAAAACTGTTTTTT
CASSTRDSGREKLFF
>NA|TRBV15|TRBJ2-3|few
TGTGCCACCAGCAGAGATACAGGGTTTACGCAGTATTTT
CATSRDTGFTQYF
>NA|TRBV11-2|TRBJ1-1|NA
TGTGCCAGCAGCTTAGAGGGGGCCGGCACTGAAGCTTTCTTT
CASSLEGAGTEAFF
>NA|TRBV19|TRBJ1-1|NA
TGTGCCAGCTACCGGGACACGAACACTGAAGCTTTCTTT
CASYRDTNTEAFF
>TRBD2|TRBV5-1|TRBJ2-3|NA
TGCGCCAGCAGCCCGGGGACTATCCTTGACCAGTATTTT
CASSPGTILDQYF
>TRBD1|TRBV10-3|TRBJ2-2|NA
TGTGCCATCAGGGACAGGGACACCGGGGAGCTGTTTTTT
CAIRDRDTGELFF
>NA|TRBV2|TRBJ1-6|NA
TGTGCCAGCAGTGGGTCCAGACAGAATTCACCCCTCCACTTT
CASSGSRQNSPLHF
>NA|TRBV15|TRBJ2-7|NA
TGTGCCACCAGCAGAGGAACGGGATCCTACGAGCAGTACTTC
CATSRGTGSYEQYF
>TRBD1|TRBV2|TRBJ1-4|NA
TGTGCCAGCGGGGGACAGGTTAATGAAAAACTGTTTTTT
CASGGQVNEKLFF
>TRBD1|TRBV3-1/TRBV3-2|TRBJ1-2|NA
TGTGCCAGCAGCCGGACAGGGACGCATGGCTACACCTTC
CASSRTGTHGYTF
>NA|TRBV19|TRBJ1-4|few
TGTGCCAGTAGTCTATTCGGGATGAATGAAAAACTGTTTTTT
CASSLFGMNEKLFF
>TRBD1|TRBV3-1/TRBV3-2|TRBJ2-2|once
TGTGCCAGCAGCCAAGATTGGGCAGGGGGCGCCTCCGGGGAGCTGTTTTTT
CASSQDWAGGASGELFF
>NA|TRBV19|TRBJ1-6|NA
TGTGCCAGTAGTATCCTCCGGGACATTTATAATTCACCCCTCCACTTT
CASSILRDIYNSPLHF
>TRBD1|TRBV6-5|TRBJ2-5|NA
TGTGCCAGCAGCTCAGGGGGCGCGGAGACCCAGTACTTC
CASSSGGAETQYF
>NA|TRBV9|TRBJ1-1|NA
TGTGCCAGCAGCGTAGGGTTGGGAGCGAACACTGAAGCTTTCTTT
CASSVGLGANTEAFF
>NA|TRBV28|TRBJ2-7|NA
TGTGCCAGCAGTTCCAGATCCTCGCCAACCTACGAGCAGTACTTC
CASSSRSSPTYEQYF
>NA|TRBV3-1/TRBV3-2|TRBJ1-2|NA
TGTGCCAGCAGCCAGCGGCTGAACTATGGCTACACCTTC
CASSQRLNYGYTF
>TRBD2|TRBV14|TRBJ2-3|NA
TGTGCCAGCAGCCCGACTAGCGCCACGCAGTATTTT
CASSPTSATQYF
>TRBD1|TRBV6-4|TRBJ2-2|few
TGTGCCAGCAGTAAGGGACAGCCGAACACCGGGGAGCTGTTTTTT
CASSKGQPNTGELFF
>TRBD1|TRBV29-1|TRBJ2-2|NA
TGCAGCGTCCGGGACAGGGGGCTCGGTAGCGGGGAGCTGTTTTTT
CSVRDRGLGSGELFF
>NA|TRBV7-9|TRBJ1-5|NA
TGTGCCAGCAGCACGGGGTTCAATCAGCCCCAGCATTTT
CASSTGFNQPQHF
>TRBD1|TRBV4-3|TRBJ2-3|NA
TGCGCCAGCAGCCGAGCCCCTGGGACAGGCACAGATACGCAGTATTTT
CASSRAPGTGTDTQYF
>NA|TRBV19|TRBJ1-1|NA
TGTGCCAGTAGTTTTCCCAATCCAGGGTTGGTGAACACTGAAGCTTTCTTT
CASSFPNPGLVNTEAFF
>NA|TRBV20-1|TRBJ2-7|NA
TGCAGTGCTCCCGTCTACGAGCAGTACTTC
CSAPVYEQYF
>NA|TRBV6-5|TRBJ1-5|NA
TGTGCCAATCGGGACCCCGGGACACGGCAGCCCCAGCATTTT
CANRDPGTRQPQHF